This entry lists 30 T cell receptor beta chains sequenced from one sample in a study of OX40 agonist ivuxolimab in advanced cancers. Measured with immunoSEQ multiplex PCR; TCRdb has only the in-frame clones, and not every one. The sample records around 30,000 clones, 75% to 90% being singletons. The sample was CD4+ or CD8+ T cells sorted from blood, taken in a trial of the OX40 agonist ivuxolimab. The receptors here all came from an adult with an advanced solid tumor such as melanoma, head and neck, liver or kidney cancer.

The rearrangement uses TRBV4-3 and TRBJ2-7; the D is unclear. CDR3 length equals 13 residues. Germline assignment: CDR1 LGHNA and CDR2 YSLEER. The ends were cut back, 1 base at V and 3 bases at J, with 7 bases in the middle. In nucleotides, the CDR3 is TGCGCCAGCAGCCAAGGGGTTGGCTACGAGCAGTACTTC. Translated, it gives CASSQGVGYEQYF.

The CDR3 protein is CASSPHRILASYNEQFF. The CDR3 coding sequence is TGTGCCAGCAGTCCGCACAGGATTCTAGCCTCCTACAATGAGCAGTTCTTC. The genes are TRBV28 and TRBJ2-1; either TRBD1 or TRBD2 may supply D (5 bases each). Deletions cut 5 bases from V and 0 bases from J, with 17 bases between. The germline V gene encodes CDR1 MDHEN and CDR2 SYDVKM. There are 17 residues in the CDR3.

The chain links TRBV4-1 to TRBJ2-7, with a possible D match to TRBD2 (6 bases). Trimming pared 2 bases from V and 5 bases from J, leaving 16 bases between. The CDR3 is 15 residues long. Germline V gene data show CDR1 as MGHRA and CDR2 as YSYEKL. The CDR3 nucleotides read TGCGCCAGCAGCCAATATGGGACTGGAGAGGACGAGCAGTACTTC. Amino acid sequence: CASSQYGTGEDEQYF.

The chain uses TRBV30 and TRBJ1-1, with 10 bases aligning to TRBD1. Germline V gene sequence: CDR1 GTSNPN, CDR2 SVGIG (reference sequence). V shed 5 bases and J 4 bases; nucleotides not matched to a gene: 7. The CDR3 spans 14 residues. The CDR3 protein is CAWFRTGGSTEAFF. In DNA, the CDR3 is TGTGCCTGGTTCAGGACAGGGGGAAGCACTGAAGCTTTCTTT.

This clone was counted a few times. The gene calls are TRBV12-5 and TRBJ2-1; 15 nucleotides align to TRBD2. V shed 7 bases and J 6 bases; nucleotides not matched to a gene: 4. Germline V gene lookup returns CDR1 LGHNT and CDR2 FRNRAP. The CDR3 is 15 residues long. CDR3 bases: TGTGCTAGTGCTCCGGGACTAGCGGGAGGCAATGAGCAGTTCTTC. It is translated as CASAPGLAGGNEQFF.

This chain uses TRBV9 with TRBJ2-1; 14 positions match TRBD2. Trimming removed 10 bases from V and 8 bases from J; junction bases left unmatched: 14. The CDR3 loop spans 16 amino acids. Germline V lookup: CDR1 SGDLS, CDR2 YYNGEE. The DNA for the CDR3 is TGTGCCTCGGGACTAGCGGGAGTCTCCTCGAGTGATGAGCAGTTCTTC. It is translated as CASGLAGVSSSDEQFF.

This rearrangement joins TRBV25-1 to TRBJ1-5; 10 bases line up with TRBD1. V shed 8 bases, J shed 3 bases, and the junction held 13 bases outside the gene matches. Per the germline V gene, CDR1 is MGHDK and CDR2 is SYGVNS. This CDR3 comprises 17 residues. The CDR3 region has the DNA TGTGCCAGCCACGGACAGGGGGGGAGGACTGTCAATCAGCCCCAGCATTTT. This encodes CASHGQGGRTVNQPQHF.

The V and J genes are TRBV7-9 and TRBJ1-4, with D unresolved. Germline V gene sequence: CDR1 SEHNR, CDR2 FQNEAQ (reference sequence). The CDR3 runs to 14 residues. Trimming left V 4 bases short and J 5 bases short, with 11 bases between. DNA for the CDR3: TGTGCCAGCAGCTCGCCCGGAGGGAATGAAAAACTGTTTTTT. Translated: CASSSPGGNEKLFF. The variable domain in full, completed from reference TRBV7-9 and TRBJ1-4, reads DTGVSQNPRHKITKRGQNVTFRCDPISEHNRLYWYRQTLGQGPEFLTYFQNEAQLEKSRLLSDRFSAERPKGSFSTLEIQRTEQGDSAMYLCASSSPGGNEKLFFGSGTQLSVL.

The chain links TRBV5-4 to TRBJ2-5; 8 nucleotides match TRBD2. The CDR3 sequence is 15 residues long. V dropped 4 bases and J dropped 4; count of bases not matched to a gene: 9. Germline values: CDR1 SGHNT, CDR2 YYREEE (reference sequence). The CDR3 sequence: CASSPPTAGVETQYF. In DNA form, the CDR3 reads TGTGCCAGCAGCCCTCCTACAGCGGGAGTAGAGACCCAGTACTTC.

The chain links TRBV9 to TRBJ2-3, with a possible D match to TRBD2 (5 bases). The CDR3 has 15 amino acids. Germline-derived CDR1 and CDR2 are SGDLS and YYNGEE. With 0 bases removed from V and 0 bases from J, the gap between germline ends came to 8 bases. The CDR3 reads CASSVVEASTDTQYF. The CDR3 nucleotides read TGTGCCAGCAGCGTAGTGGAGGCGAGCACAGATACGCAGTATTTT.

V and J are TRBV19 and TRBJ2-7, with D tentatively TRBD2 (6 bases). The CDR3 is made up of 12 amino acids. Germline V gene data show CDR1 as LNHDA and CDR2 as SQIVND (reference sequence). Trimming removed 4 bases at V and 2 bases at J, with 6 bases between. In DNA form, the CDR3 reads TGTGCCAGTAGTAGCGGGACCTACGAGCAGTACTTC. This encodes CASSSGTYEQYF.

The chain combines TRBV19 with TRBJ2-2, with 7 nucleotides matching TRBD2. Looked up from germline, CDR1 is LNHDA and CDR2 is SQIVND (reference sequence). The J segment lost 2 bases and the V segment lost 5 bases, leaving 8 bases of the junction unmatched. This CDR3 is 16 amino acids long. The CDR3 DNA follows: TGTGCCAGTAGTGATGAACTGGGACTAAACACCGGGGAGCTGTTTTTT. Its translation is CASSDELGLNTGELFF. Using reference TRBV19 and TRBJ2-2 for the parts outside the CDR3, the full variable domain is DGGITQSPKYLFRKEGQNVTLSCEQNLNHDAMYWYRQDPGQGLRLIYYSQIVNDFQKGDIAEGYSVSREKKESFPLTVTSAQKNPTAFYLCASSDELGLNTGELFFGEGSRLTVL.

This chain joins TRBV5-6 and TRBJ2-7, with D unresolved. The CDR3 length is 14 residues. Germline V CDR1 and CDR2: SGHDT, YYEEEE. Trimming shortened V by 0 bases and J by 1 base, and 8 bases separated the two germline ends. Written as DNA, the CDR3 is TGTGCCAGCAGCTTGGGCTATGGGTCCTACGAGCAGTACTTC. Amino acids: CASSLGYGSYEQYF.

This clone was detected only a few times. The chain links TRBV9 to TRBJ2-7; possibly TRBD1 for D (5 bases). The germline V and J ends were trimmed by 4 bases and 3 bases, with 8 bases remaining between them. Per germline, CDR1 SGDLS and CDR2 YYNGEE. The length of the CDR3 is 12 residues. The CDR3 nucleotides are TGTGCCAGCAGCACAGGAAGCTACGAGCAGTACTTC. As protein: CASSTGSYEQYF.

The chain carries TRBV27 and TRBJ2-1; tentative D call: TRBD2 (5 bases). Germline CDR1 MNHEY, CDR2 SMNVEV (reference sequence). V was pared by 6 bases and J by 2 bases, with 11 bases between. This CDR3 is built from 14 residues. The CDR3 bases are TGTGCCAGCAGCAGAGAGAGGGCCTACAATGAGCAGTTCTTC. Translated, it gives CASSRERAYNEQFF.

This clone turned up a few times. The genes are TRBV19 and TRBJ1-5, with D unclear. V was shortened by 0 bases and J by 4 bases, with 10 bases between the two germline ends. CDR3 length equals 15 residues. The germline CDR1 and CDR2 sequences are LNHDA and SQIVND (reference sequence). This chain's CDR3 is CASSIDQLWNQPQHF. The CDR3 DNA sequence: TGTGCCAGTAGTATAGATCAGTTGTGGAATCAGCCCCAGCATTTT. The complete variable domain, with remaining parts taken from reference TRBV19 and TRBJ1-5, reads DGGITQSPKYLFRKEGQNVTLSCEQNLNHDAMYWYRQDPGQGLRLIYYSQIVNDFQKGDIAEGYSVSREKKESFPLTVTSAQKNPTAFYLCASSIDQLWNQPQHFGDGTRLSIL.

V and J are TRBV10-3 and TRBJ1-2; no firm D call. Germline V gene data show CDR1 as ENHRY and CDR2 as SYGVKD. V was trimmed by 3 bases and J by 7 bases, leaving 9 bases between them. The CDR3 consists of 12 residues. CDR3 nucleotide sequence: TGTGCCATCAGTGAAACCTTGAGTGGCTACACCTTC. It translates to CAISETLSGYTF.

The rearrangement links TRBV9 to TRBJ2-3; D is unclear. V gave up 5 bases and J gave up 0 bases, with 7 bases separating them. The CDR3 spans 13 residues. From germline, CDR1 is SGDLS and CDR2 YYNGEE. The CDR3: CASRGTSTDTQYF. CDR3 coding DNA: TGTGCCAGCAGAGGCACTAGCACAGATACGCAGTATTTT.

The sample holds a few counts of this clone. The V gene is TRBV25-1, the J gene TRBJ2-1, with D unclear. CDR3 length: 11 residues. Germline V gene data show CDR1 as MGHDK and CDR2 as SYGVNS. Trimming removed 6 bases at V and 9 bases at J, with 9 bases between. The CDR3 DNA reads TGTGCCAGCAGCCTGTGGGGTGAGCAGTTCTTC. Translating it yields CASSLWGEQFF.

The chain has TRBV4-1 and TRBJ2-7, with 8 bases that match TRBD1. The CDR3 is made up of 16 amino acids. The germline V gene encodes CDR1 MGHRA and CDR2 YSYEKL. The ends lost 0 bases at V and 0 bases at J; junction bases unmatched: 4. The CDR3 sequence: CASSQERDRSSYEQYF. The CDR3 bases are TGCGCCAGCAGCCAAGAGAGGGACAGGAGCTCCTACGAGCAGTACTTC.

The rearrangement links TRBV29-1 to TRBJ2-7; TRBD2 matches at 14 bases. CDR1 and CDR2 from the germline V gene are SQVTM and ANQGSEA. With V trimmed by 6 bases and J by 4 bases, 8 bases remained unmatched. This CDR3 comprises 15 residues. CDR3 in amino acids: CSVTGTSGRGYEQYF. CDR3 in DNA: TGCAGCGTAACCGGGACTAGCGGGAGAGGATACGAGCAGTACTTC.

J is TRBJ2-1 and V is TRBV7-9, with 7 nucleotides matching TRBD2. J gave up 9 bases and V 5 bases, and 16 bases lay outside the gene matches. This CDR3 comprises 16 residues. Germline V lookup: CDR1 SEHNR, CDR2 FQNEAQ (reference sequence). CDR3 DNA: TGTGCCAGCAGCGGGGTTTGGGCTAGCGGCTTGGGTGAGCAGTTCTTC. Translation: CASSGVWASGLGEQFF.

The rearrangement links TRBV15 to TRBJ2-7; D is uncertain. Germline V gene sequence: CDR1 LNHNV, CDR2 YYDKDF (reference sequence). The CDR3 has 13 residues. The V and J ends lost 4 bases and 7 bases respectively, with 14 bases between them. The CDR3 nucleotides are TGTGCCACCAGCACAGTGGGTGGGGAAGAGCAGTACTTC. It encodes CATSTVGGEEQYF.

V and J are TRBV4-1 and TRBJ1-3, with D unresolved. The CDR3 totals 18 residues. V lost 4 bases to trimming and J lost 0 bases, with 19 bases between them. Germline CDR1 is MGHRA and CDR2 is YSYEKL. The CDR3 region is CASSLFDMSATSGNTIYF. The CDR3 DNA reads TGCGCCAGCAGCCTCTTCGACATGTCAGCCACCTCTGGAAACACCATATATTTT.

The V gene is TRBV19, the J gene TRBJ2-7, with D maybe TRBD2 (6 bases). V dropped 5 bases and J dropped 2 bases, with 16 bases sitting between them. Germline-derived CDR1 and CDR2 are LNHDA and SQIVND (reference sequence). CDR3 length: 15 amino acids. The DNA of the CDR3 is TGTGCCAGTAGTTGGGGCGGAGGGGCCCCCTACGAGCAGTACTTC. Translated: CASSWGGGAPYEQYF.

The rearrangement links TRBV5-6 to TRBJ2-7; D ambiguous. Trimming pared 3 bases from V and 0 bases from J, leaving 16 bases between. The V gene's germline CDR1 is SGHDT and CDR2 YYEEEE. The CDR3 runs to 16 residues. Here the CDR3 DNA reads TGTGCCAGCAGCTCCGACACCTCCTGGAACTCCTACGAGCAGTACTTC. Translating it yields CASSSDTSWNSYEQYF.

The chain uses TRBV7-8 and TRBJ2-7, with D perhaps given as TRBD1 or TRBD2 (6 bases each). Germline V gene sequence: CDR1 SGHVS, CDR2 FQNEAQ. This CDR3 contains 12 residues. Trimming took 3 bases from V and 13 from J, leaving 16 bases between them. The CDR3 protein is CASSLAGGGGYF. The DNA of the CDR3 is TGTGCCAGCAGCTTGGCCGGGGGCGGAGGTTACTTC.

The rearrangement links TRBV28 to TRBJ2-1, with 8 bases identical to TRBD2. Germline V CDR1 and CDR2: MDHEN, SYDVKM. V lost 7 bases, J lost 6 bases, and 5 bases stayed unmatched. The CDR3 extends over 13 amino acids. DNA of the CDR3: TGTGCCAGCAAGATCAGCGGGAGCAATGAGCAGTTCTTC. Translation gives CASKISGSNEQFF.

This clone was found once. Written as DNA, the CDR3 is TGCGCCAGCAGCCAAGAAGGGGGGGAGGGCTATGGCTACACCTTC. It is translated as CASSQEGGEGYGYTF. The chain uses TRBV4-1 and TRBJ1-2; TRBD1 might be the D (6 bases). V lost 0 bases and J 4 bases, leaving 12 bases between the germline ends. Germline V gene sequence: CDR1 MGHRA, CDR2 YSYEKL. This CDR3 region has 15 residues.

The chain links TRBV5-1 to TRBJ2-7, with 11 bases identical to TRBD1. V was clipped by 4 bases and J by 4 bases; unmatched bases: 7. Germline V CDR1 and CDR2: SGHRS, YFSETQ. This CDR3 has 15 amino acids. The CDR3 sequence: CASSRGTGGRYEQYF. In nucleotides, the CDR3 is TGCGCCAGCAGCCGAGGGACAGGGGGAAGATACGAGCAGTACTTC.